The rows below give T cell receptor beta chains drawn from one sample of a study of T cell responses to AZD1222 COVID-19 vaccine. The assay was immunoSEQ multiplex PCR, and TCRdb's table has in-frame clones only and misses some. The table records over 150,000 clones, around nine tenths of them present only once. The input for sequencing was peripheral blood, taken 28 days after the second AZD1222 dose. The receptor source for this set is an adult who received the AZD1222 COVID-19 vaccine. Both conserved end residues are part of each CDR3. The order of the fields is D gene, V gene, J gene, clone size, CDR3 protein, CDR3 DNA. A D gene is named only where the DNA matches it firmly. Only some rows state a clone size, as once, few, many or a class for expanded clones.

D: NA
V: TRBV12-3/TRBV12-4
J: TRBJ1-5
size: NA
CDR3: CASSFGGGEPQHF
DNA: TGTGCCAGCAGTTTCGGGGGCGGGGAGCCCCAGCATTTT

D: NA
V: TRBV4-3
J: TRBJ2-7
size: NA
CDR3: CASSQDKNSNYEQYF
DNA: TGCGCCAGCAGCCAAGATAAGAACAGTAACTACGAGCAGTACTTC

D: NA
V: TRBV3-1/TRBV3-2
J: TRBJ1-4
size: NA
CDR3: CASSHRRGGTNEKLFF
DNA: TGTGCCAGCAGCCATAGGAGGGGGGGGACTAATGAAAAACTGTTTTTT

D: TRBD1
V: TRBV27
J: TRBJ2-7
size: once
CDR3: CASSLSAGTALNEQYF
DNA: TGTGCCAGCAGTTTGTCGGCCGGGACAGCACTAAACGAGCAGTACTTC

D: NA
V: TRBV4-3
J: TRBJ2-1
size: NA
CDR3: CASSQDRRERIRGNEQFF
DNA: TGCGCCAGCAGCCAAGATCGAAGGGAACGGATCCGGGGTAATGAGCAGTTCTTC

D: NA
V: TRBV7-2
J: TRBJ2-7
size: NA
CDR3: CASSAQTVYEQYF
DNA: TGTGCCAGCAGCGCCCAGACTGTCTACGAGCAGTACTTC

D: NA
V: TRBV9
J: TRBJ1-2
size: NA
CDR3: CASSVAVDRAYGYTF
DNA: TGTGCCAGCAGCGTAGCTGTAGACCGCGCCTATGGCTACACCTTC

D: TRBD1
V: TRBV6-2/TRBV6-3
J: TRBJ1-5
size: few
CDR3: CASSHPGQGNQPQHF
DNA: TGTGCCAGCAGTCATCCGGGACAGGGCAATCAGCCCCAGCATTTT

D: TRBD1
V: TRBV19
J: TRBJ1-6
size: once
CDR3: CASSTGQGWNSPLHF
DNA: TGTGCCAGTAGTACCGGACAGGGGTGGAATTCACCCCTCCACTTT

D: NA
V: TRBV15
J: TRBJ1-1
size: NA
CDR3: CATSRDPGYTEAFF
DNA: TGTGCCACCAGCAGAGATCCCGGGTACACTGAAGCTTTCTTT

D: NA
V: TRBV6-5
J: TRBJ1-1
size: NA
CDR3: CASSSPSGKGKAFF
DNA: TGTGCCAGCAGTTCCCCCTCCGGGAAGGGTAAAGCTTTCTTT

D: TRBD2
V: TRBV7-9
J: TRBJ2-3
size: NA
CDR3: CASSYRLAGSTDTQYF
DNA: TGTGCCAGCAGCTACCGACTAGCGGGGAGCACAGATACGCAGTATTTT

D: NA
V: TRBV18
J: TRBJ2-1
size: once
CDR3: CASSPRGSSYNEQFF
DNA: TGTGCCAGCTCACCAAGGGGTAGCTCCTACAATGAGCAGTTCTTC

D: TRBD1
V: TRBV15
J: TRBJ1-1
size: NA
CDR3: CATSRGQVDRAFF
DNA: TGTGCCACCAGCAGGGGACAGGTTGATCGAGCTTTCTTT

D: NA
V: TRBV2
J: TRBJ2-5
size: NA
CDR3: CASSERSAGQETQYF
DNA: TGTGCCAGCAGTGAAAGATCGGCGGGGCAAGAGACCCAGTACTTC

D: TRBD1
V: TRBV29-1
J: TRBJ2-5
size: NA
CDR3: CSVDNSGGPRKTQYF
DNA: TGCAGCGTTGATAACTCAGGGGGCCCCCGTAAGACCCAGTACTTC

D: NA
V: TRBV25-1
J: TRBJ1-1
size: NA
CDR3: CASSLTDSPLNTEAFF
DNA: TGTGCCAGCAGTCTGACAGATTCTCCTTTGAACACTGAAGCTTTCTTT

D: NA
V: TRBV7-2
J: TRBJ2-3
size: NA
CDR3: CASSWRLAGDTQYF
DNA: TGTGCCAGCAGCTGGAGACTGGCAGGGGATACGCAGTATTTT

D: TRBD1
V: TRBV9
J: TRBJ1-2
size: NA
CDR3: CASSVEGQGAYGYTF
DNA: TGTGCCAGCAGCGTAGAGGGACAGGGAGCATATGGCTACACCTTC

D: TRBD1
V: TRBV5-1
J: TRBJ1-4
size: few
CDR3: CASSSGTGYEKLFF
DNA: TGCGCCAGCAGCTCCGGGACAGGTTATGAAAAACTGTTTTTT

D: NA
V: TRBV21-1
J: TRBJ2-7
size: NA
CDR3: CASSSPSSSYEQYF
DNA: TGTGCCAGCAGCAGCCCTAGTTCCTCCTACGAGCAGTACTTC

D: NA
V: TRBV5-1
J: TRBJ1-2
size: NA
CDR3: CASSLEGYGYTF
DNA: TGCGCCAGCAGCTTGGAGGGGTATGGCTACACCTTC

D: NA
V: TRBV4-3
J: TRBJ1-4
size: NA
CDR3: CASSQDRGPNEKLFF
DNA: TGCGCCAGCAGCCAAGACCGGGGCCCTAACGAAAAACTGTTTTTT

D: NA
V: TRBV5-1
J: TRBJ2-2
size: NA
CDR3: CASKAQGGTGELFF
DNA: TGCGCCAGCAAGGCCCAGGGTGGCACCGGGGAGCTGTTTTTT

D: NA
V: TRBV27
J: TRBJ1-5
size: NA
CDR3: CATMRQSGLPQHF
DNA: TGTGCCACCATGAGGCAGTCGGGATTGCCCCAGCATTTT

D: NA
V: TRBV7-9
J: TRBJ2-7
size: NA
CDR3: CASSGGADPWEQYF
DNA: TGTGCCAGCAGCGGGGGGGCGGATCCCTGGGAGCAGTACTTC

D: NA
V: TRBV2
J: TRBJ2-7
size: NA
CDR3: CATLEAGAYEQYF
DNA: TGTGCCACCCTGGAGGCAGGGGCCTACGAGCAGTACTTC

D: NA
V: TRBV14
J: TRBJ1-2
size: once
CDR3: CASSPTLTPSDGYTF
DNA: TGTGCCAGCAGCCCGACACTGACTCCCAGCGATGGCTACACCTTC

D: NA
V: TRBV5-1
J: TRBJ2-1
size: NA
CDR3: CASSLALGPPNNEQFF
DNA: TGCGCCAGCAGCTTGGCGCTGGGACCCCCCAACAATGAGCAGTTCTTC

D: NA
V: TRBV28
J: TRBJ2-7
size: NA
CDR3: CASSLASGGEQYF
DNA: TGTGCCAGCAGTTTAGCCTCCGGGGGCGAGCAGTACTTC

D: NA
V: TRBV11-1
J: TRBJ1-1
size: NA
CDR3: CASSFLFQNTEAFF
DNA: TGTGCCAGCAGCTTTTTATTTCAGAACACTGAAGCTTTCTTT

D: NA
V: TRBV3-1/TRBV3-2
J: TRBJ1-1
size: NA
CDR3: CASSHSGNTEAFF
DNA: TGTGCCAGCAGCCATTCGGGAAACACTGAAGCTTTCTTT

D: NA
V: TRBV19
J: TRBJ1-5
size: NA
CDR3: CASSLPGLGNQPQHF
DNA: TGTGCCAGTAGTCTCCCTGGGCTGGGCAATCAGCCCCAGCATTTT

D: TRBD2
V: TRBV18
J: TRBJ2-1
size: few
CDR3: CASSETSGTRGEQFF
DNA: TGTGCCAGCTCAGAAACTTCCGGGACTAGAGGTGAGCAGTTCTTC

D: NA
V: TRBV2
J: TRBJ2-6
size: NA
CDR3: CASSEGGLVANVLTF
DNA: TGTGCCAGCAGTGAGGGGGGGCTGGTGGCCAACGTCCTGACTTTC

D: NA
V: TRBV7-2
J: TRBJ2-5
size: NA
CDR3: CASRTLDLETQYF
DNA: TGTGCCAGCAGAACACTAGATCTTGAGACCCAGTACTTC

D: NA
V: TRBV19
J: TRBJ1-1
size: few
CDR3: CASSITRTGTEAFF
DNA: TGTGCCAGTAGTATAACTAGGACGGGCACTGAAGCTTTCTTT

D: TRBD1
V: TRBV5-1
J: TRBJ2-3
size: NA
CDR3: CASSFDRRDRDTDTQYF
DNA: TGCGCCAGCAGCTTCGATCGAAGGGACAGGGACACAGATACGCAGTATTTT

D: NA
V: TRBV4-3
J: TRBJ1-2
size: NA
CDR3: CASSPDHGNGGGYTF
DNA: TGCGCCAGCAGCCCAGACCATGGCAACGGGGGAGGCTACACCTTC

D: NA
V: TRBV28
J: TRBJ2-2
size: NA
CDR3: CASSLLGTGSGELFF
DNA: TGTGCCAGCAGTTTACTAGGAACAGGGTCCGGGGAGCTGTTTTTT

D: NA
V: TRBV27
J: TRBJ1-2
size: NA
CDR3: CASSFSGVYGYTF
DNA: TGTGCCAGCAGTTTCTCAGGGGTCTATGGCTACACCTTC

D: TRBD2
V: TRBV4-1
J: TRBJ2-7
size: NA
CDR3: CASSRGLGSYEQYF
DNA: TGCGCCAGCAGCCGGGGACTAGGGTCCTACGAGCAGTACTTC

D: NA
V: TRBV5-1
J: TRBJ1-6
size: NA
CDR3: CASSLEADNSPLHF
DNA: TGCGCCAGCAGCTTGGAGGCAGATAATTCACCCCTCCACTTT